The 27 T cell receptor beta chains presented below share a single source sample, sequenced in a study of blood T cell repertoires in COVID-19 (dated by TCRdb to about 2020). Receptors were amplified or captured by the immunoSEQ multiplex PCR assay. TCRdb holds this immuneACCESS table with in-frame rearrangements only. Some clones are missing; in checked studies, unresolved V genes explain under half, and the rest has no known cause. The sample includes about 87,000 clones, with approximately 71% observed a single time. The top ten clonotypes cover 4% to 5.5% of the sample. Specimen: peripheral blood. The source is a woman in her forties or fifties with acute or convalescent COVID-19.

The V gene is TRBV27, the J gene TRBJ2-3; 8 positions match TRBD2. The CDR3 is 14 residues long. V shed 6 bases and J 6 bases; nucleotides not matched to a gene: 8. Germline CDR1 MNHEY, CDR2 SMNVEV (reference sequence). For the CDR3, the DNA is TGTGCCAGCAGACGGGGGGGCCTCGGCGATACGCAGTATTTT. This sequence encodes CASRRGGLGDTQYF.

The rearrangement links TRBV5-1 to TRBJ2-5, with D maybe TRBD1 (6 bases). V shed 0 bases and J shed 3 bases, with 12 bases lying between them. CDR3 length: 15 residues. The germline CDR1 and CDR2 sequences are SGHRS and YFSETQ. The CDR3 spells CASSLVGQSKETQYF. The CDR3 nucleotides read TGCGCCAGCAGCTTGGTCGGACAGTCAAAAGAGACCCAGTACTTC.

The chain has TRBV4-1 and TRBJ1-2; perhaps TRBD1 as D (6 bases). Germline loops: CDR1 MGHRA, CDR2 YSYEKL. Trimming shortened V by 2 bases and J by 6 bases, and 10 bases separated the two germline ends. This CDR3 is 13 amino acids long. CDR3 amino acids: CASSQQGYHGYTF. The CDR3 bases are TGCGCCAGCAGCCAACAGGGGTATCATGGCTACACCTTC.

The chain uses TRBV18 and TRBJ1-2; 11 positions agree with TRBD1. Germline V gene sequence: CDR1 KGHSH, CDR2 LQKENI. Germline trimming cut 2 bases from V and 5 bases from J; bases unmatched to any gene: 1. This CDR3 has 14 amino acids. In nucleotides, the CDR3 is TGTGCCAGCTCACCAGGGGACAGGGGGTATGGCTACACCTTC. Translating it yields CASSPGDRGYGYTF.

The V and J genes are TRBV19 and TRBJ1-1; no reliable D call. This CDR3 has 14 residues. The germline V gene has CDR1 LNHDA and CDR2 SQIVND (reference sequence). Between the trimmed V and J ends, which lost 5 bases and 4 bases, there was a span of 14 bases. CDR3 bases: TGTGCCAGTAGTTTGATCGGGAGAAGCACTGAAGCTTTCTTT. It encodes CASSLIGRSTEAFF. The full variable domain, completed using reference TRBV19 and TRBJ1-1, is DGGITQSPKYLFRKEGQNVTLSCEQNLNHDAMYWYRQDPGQGLRLIYYSQIVNDFQKGDIAEGYSVSREKKESFPLTVTSAQKNPTAFYLCASSLIGRSTEAFFGQGTRLTVV.

V usage is TRBV3-1 (or the pseudogene TRBV3-2) and J usage is TRBJ1-2; 10 bases align to TRBD1. J was trimmed by 3 bases and V by 4 bases; bases with no gene match: 2. The length of the CDR3 is 14 residues. Looked up from germline, CDR1 is LGHDT and CDR2 is YNNKEL (reference sequence). CDR3 DNA sequence: TGTGCCAGCAGCCCCGGGACAGGGGACTATGGCTACACCTTC. Encoded protein: CASSPGTGDYGYTF.

J is TRBJ1-1 and V is TRBV6-6; no definite D call. The CDR3 extends over 15 amino acids. Germline CDR1 is MNHNY and CDR2 is SVGAGI (reference sequence). V was trimmed by 6 bases and J by 0 bases, leaving 14 bases between them. CDR3 nucleotide sequence: TGTGCCAGCAGGGGCCAACTAGGGCTGAACACTGAAGCTTTCTTT. Its protein is CASRGQLGLNTEAFF.

This rearrangement joins TRBV12-3 or TRBV12-4 to TRBJ2-1; tentative D call: TRBD1 (6 bases). Trimming took 3 bases from V and 5 from J, leaving 8 bases between them. CDR3 size: 13 residues. The CDR3, as DNA: TGTGCCAGCAGTTTCACAGGGAACAATGAGCAGTTCTTC. Amino acids: CASSFTGNNEQFF.

V and J are TRBV5-6 and TRBJ1-1, with 7 bases aligning to TRBD1. V was pared by 4 bases and J by 7 bases, with 7 bases of the junction left unmatched. Germline loops: CDR1 SGHDT, CDR2 YYEEEE. CDR3 length: 13 residues. For the CDR3, the DNA is TGTGCCAGCAGCCGCGCGGGACAGCTTGAAGCTTTCTTT. It yields the protein CASSRAGQLEAFF.

The chain combines TRBV7-2 with TRBJ1-4; 10 bases line up with TRBD1. Germline V gene sequence: CDR1 SGHTA, CDR2 FQGNSA. The CDR3 has 15 amino acids. Trimming took 7 bases from V and 8 from J; bases not matched to a gene: 10. CDR3 bases: TGTGCCAGCACTCTAGGGGGACAGGGGATGGAAAAACTGTTTTTT. Protein: CASTLGGQGMEKLFF.

The rearrangement links TRBV30 to TRBJ1-2; a weak D match, TRBD1 (5 bases). CDR1 and CDR2 from the germline V gene are GTSNPN and SVGIG (reference sequence). V lost 3 bases, J lost 4 bases, and 15 bases lay in between. CDR3 length: 14 residues. CDR3 sequence reads: CAWSLPGGAYGYTF. CDR3 sequence (DNA): TGTGCCTGGAGCCTTCCTGGAGGGGCCTATGGCTACACCTTC.

This chain connects TRBV15 to TRBJ1-5, with TRBD1 as a possible D gene (5 bases). Germline CDR1 and CDR2: LNHNV and YYDKDF (reference sequence). Trimming took 0 bases from V and 9 from J, leaving 12 bases between them. This CDR3 is built from 14 residues. The CDR3: CATSREVGRGPQHF. For the CDR3, the DNA is TGTGCCACCAGCAGAGAGGTGGGGCGGGGGCCCCAGCATTTT. The complete variable domain, with remaining parts taken from reference TRBV15 and TRBJ1-5, reads DAMVIQNPRYQVTQFGKPVTLSCSQTLNHNVMYWYQQKSSQAPKLLFHYYDKDFNNEADTPDNFQSRRPNTSFCFLDIRSPGLGDTAMYLCATSREVGRGPQHFGDGTRLSIL.

The V call is TRBV29-1, the J call TRBJ2-5; 9 positions agree with TRBD1. This CDR3 spans 13 amino acids. The V and J ends lost 6 bases and 13 bases, in that order; junction bases with no gene match: 15. Germline V gives CDR1 SQVTM, CDR2 ANQGSEA. The DNA for the CDR3 is TGCAGCGTCAGATTGTCGGGACAGGGAGTTACGTACTTC. Its translation: CSVRLSGQGVTYF.

This clone has more than one count but fewer than ten. V gene TRBV27 combines with J gene TRBJ1-1, with D possibly being TRBD1 (5 bases). V was clipped by 7 bases and J by 0 bases, with 9 bases between them. This CDR3 has 13 residues. Germline V gene sequence: CDR1 MNHEY, CDR2 SMNVEV (reference sequence). The CDR3 sequence is CASKGSLNTEAFF. For the CDR3, the DNA is TGTGCCAGCAAGGGGTCTCTGAACACTGAAGCTTTCTTT.

This clone was recorded only once. The chain carries TRBV10-3 and TRBJ1-4, with D perhaps matching TRBD1 (5 bases). The CDR3 totals 13 residues. Germline loops: CDR1 ENHRY, CDR2 SYGVKD. V was shortened by 2 bases and J by 10 bases, with 11 bases between the two germline ends. CDR3 sequence (DNA): TGTGCCATCAGTGAGGGGCAGGGTCGAAAACTGTTTTTT. This encodes CAISEGQGRKLFF.

This chain connects TRBV24-1 to TRBJ2-3; no reliable D call. This CDR3 has 15 residues. Trimming took off 9 bases at V and 0 bases at J, with 15 bases between the two ends. Per the germline V gene, CDR1 is KGHDR and CDR2 is SFDVKD. CDR3 protein: CATSSKLASTDTQYF. CDR3 DNA sequence: TGTGCCACCTCGTCCAAGTTAGCTAGCACAGATACGCAGTATTTT.

The chain recombines TRBV10-1 with TRBJ1-4; D is possibly TRBD1 (6 bases). The germline V gene has CDR1 WNHNN and CDR2 SYGVQD (reference sequence). The CDR3 sequence is 13 residues long. The chain's CDR3 is CAPGQRTNEKLFF. Here the CDR3 DNA reads TGCGCTCCGGGACAAAGAACTAATGAAAAACTGTTTTTT.

This clone was recorded only once. The genes are TRBV3-1 (or the pseudogene TRBV3-2) and TRBJ1-5; 7 bases line up with TRBD1. There are 14 residues in the CDR3. The V gene's germline CDR1 is LGHDT and CDR2 YNNKEL (reference sequence). J was trimmed by 2 bases and V by 6 bases; bases with no gene match: 4. CDR3 in amino acids: CASSFTGGNQPQHF. CDR3 bases: TGTGCCAGCAGTTTCACAGGGGGCAATCAGCCCCAGCATTTT.

The genes are TRBV2 and TRBJ2-3; TRBD2 matches 15 bases. Trimming at V came to 2 bases and at J to 2 bases, leaving 5 bases not matched to a gene. The CDR3 spans 18 residues. Germline CDR1 is SNHLY and CDR2 is FYNNEI. The CDR3 coding sequence is TGTGCCAGCAGTGAACCGGGACTAGCGGGGGGCGCCACAGATACGCAGTATTTT. It specifies CASSEPGLAGGATDTQYF.

The chain recombines TRBV19 with TRBJ2-3; D is possibly TRBD1 (6 bases). Trimming took off 5 bases at V and 2 bases at J, with 11 bases between the two ends. The CDR3 extends over 14 amino acids. Germline CDR1 and CDR2: LNHDA and SQIVND (reference sequence). The CDR3 protein is CASSLGQYTDTQYF. CDR3 in DNA: TGTGCCAGTAGTCTCGGACAGTACACAGATACGCAGTATTTT.

The chain uses TRBV3-1 (or the pseudogene TRBV3-2) and TRBJ2-3; 8 positions agree with TRBD2. The CDR3 spans 16 residues. CDR1 is LGHDT and CDR2 is YNNKEL in the germline V gene (reference sequence). The V gene end was trimmed by 5 bases and the J gene end by 4 bases; junction bases not matched to a gene: 11. CDR3 nucleotides: TGTGCCAGCAGCTCAGGCGGACTAGCTGGACCAGATACGCAGTATTTT. It is translated as CASSSGGLAGPDTQYF.

DNA for the CDR3: TGTGCCAGCAGTTTATTGGGGACAGGGGGCCTCTCTGGGGCCAACGTCCTGACTTTC. Its translation: CASSLLGTGGLSGANVLTF. The chain is built from TRBV27 and TRBJ2-6; 12 bases are a match to TRBD1. The junction had 4 bases not matched to a gene; V was cut back by 1 base and J by 0 bases. Germline V gene lookup returns CDR1 MNHEY and CDR2 SMNVEV (reference sequence). The CDR3 contains 19 residues.

The chain is built from TRBV5-1 and TRBJ2-2; 7 bases match TRBD1. V was clipped by 4 bases and J by 2 bases; unmatched bases: 11. Germline assignment: CDR1 SGHRS and CDR2 YFSETQ. The CDR3 is 17 residues long. CDR3 coding DNA: TGCGCCAGCAGCCCCGCTGCCGACAGGGTCAACACCGGGGAGCTGTTTTTT. Translating it yields CASSPAADRVNTGELFF. Full variable domain (missing parts from reference TRBV5-1 and TRBJ2-2): KAGVTQTPRYLIKTRGQQVTLSCSPISGHRSVSWYQQTPGQGLQFLFEYFSETQRNKGNFPGRFSGRQFSNSRSEMNVSTLELGDSALYLCASSPAADRVNTGELFFGEGSRLTVL.

CDR3 residues: CASSMRGGDKQFF. In nucleotides, the CDR3 is TGTGCCAGTAGTATGAGGGGGGGGGACAAGCAGTTCTTC. V gene TRBV19 combines with J gene TRBJ2-1; D may be TRBD2 (7 bases). V dropped 3 bases and J dropped 11 bases, with 14 bases sitting between them. CDR1 LNHDA and CDR2 SQIVND come from the germline V gene (reference sequence). The CDR3 totals 13 residues.

The rearrangement joins TRBV28 to TRBJ1-6, with D unclear. V shed 3 bases and J shed 2 bases, with 11 bases lying between them. The germline gives CDR1 MDHEN, CDR2 SYDVKM. This CDR3 region has 16 residues. CDR3 sequence: CASSFKALAYNSPLHF. CDR3 DNA: TGTGCCAGCAGTTTCAAGGCCCTAGCCTATAATTCACCCCTCCACTTT. Looking up the rest from reference TRBV28 and TRBJ1-6 gives the full variable domain: DVKVTQSSRYLVKRTGEKVFLECVQDMDHENMFWYRQDPGLGLRLIYFSYDVKMKEKGDIPEGYSVSREKKERFSLILESASTNQTSMYLCASSFKALAYNSPLHFGNGTRLTVT.

The rearrangement joins TRBV28 to TRBJ1-1, with 10 bases identical to TRBD1. The CDR3 is 14 amino acids. V lost 5 bases and J lost 6; bases outside the gene matches: 6. Germline CDR1 and CDR2: MDHEN and SYDVKM. Here the CDR3 reads CASSVSGTGAEAFF. The CDR3 DNA reads TGTGCCAGCAGTGTATCCGGGACAGGGGCTGAAGCTTTCTTT.

There are a few counts of this clone. The rearrangement links TRBV6-5 to TRBJ1-6; D unresolved. Germline lookup yields CDR1 MNHEY and CDR2 SVGAGI. V gave up 0 bases and J gave up 15 bases, with 18 bases separating them. The CDR3 length is 15 residues. The CDR3, as DNA: TGTGCCAGCAGTTACTCCCCGGTCGGCTCGAGACTCCTCCACTTT. This translates into CASSYSPVGSRLLHF.